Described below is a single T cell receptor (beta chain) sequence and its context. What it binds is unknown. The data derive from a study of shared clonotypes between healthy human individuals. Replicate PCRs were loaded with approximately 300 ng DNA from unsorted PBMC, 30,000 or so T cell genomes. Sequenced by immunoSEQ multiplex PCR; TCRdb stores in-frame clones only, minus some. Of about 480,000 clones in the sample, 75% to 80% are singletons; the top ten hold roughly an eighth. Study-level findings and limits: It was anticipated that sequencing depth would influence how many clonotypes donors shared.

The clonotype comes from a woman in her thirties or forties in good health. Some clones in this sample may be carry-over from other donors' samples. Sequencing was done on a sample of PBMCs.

CDR3: CASSPQALRAGYRDEQFF. The CDR3 nucleotides read TGTGCCAGCAGCCCCCAGGCCTTACGAGCGGGATATCGGGATGAGCAGTTCTTC. This chain joins TRBV14 and TRBJ2-1, with 7 bases aligning to TRBD2. The length of the CDR3 is 18 residues. V gave up 4 bases and J gave up 8 bases; unmatched junction bases: 20. Germline assignment: CDR1 SGHDN and CDR2 FVKESK.